This T cell receptor beta chain was identified during a study of OX40 agonist ivuxolimab in advanced cancers. The CDR3 has 14 amino acids. Germline V gene data show CDR1 as ENHRY and CDR2 as SYGVKD. The trim removed 8 bases at V and 0 bases at J, leaving 2 bases unmatched. Using immunoSEQ multiplex PCR, the repertoire was profiled, and TCRdb retains in-frame clones only, with some absent. The sample holds tens of thousands of clones; 80% to 90% are singletons and the top ten take approximately 9.7%. The chain is built from TRBV10-3 and TRBJ2-1; 9 nucleotides line up with TRBD1. The sequence derives from an adult with an advanced solid tumor such as melanoma, head and neck, liver or kidney cancer. The input for sequencing was CD4+ or CD8+ T cells sorted from blood, taken in a trial of the OX40 agonist ivuxolimab. The CDR3 coding sequence is TGTGCCATCCAACAGGGGGCCTCCTACAATGAGCAGTTCTTC. It is translated as CAIQQGASYNEQFF.